What follows are 10 T cell receptor beta chains derived from one specimen sequenced in a study of T and B cells in COVID-19 patients. TRB rearrangements were amplified by multiplex PCR with BIOMED2 TRB-A/B primers. TCRdb fed the multiplex PCR reads into MiXCR, producing one record per CDR3 protein. The sample carries 20,000 to 25,000 distinct CDR3 sequences, 25% to 35% recorded once. Blood genomic DNA input for TRB amplification was about 240-550 ng. The sample taken for sequencing was blood. These receptors originate from a human donor who had recovered from COVID-19.

The chain combines TRBV7-9 with TRBJ1-6; the match to TRBD1 covers 10 bases. Germline V gene lookup returns CDR1 SEHNR and CDR2 FQNEAQ (reference sequence). The CDR3 is 15 residues long. Trimming removed 3 bases from V and 10 bases from J; junction bases left unmatched: 6. CDR3 in DNA: TGTGCCAGCAGCTTCCGGACAGGGGGGGAGTCACCCCTCCACTTT. This codes for CASSFRTGGESPLHF.

The chain is built from TRBV5-1 and TRBJ2-1; 8 bases map to TRBD2. Unmatched junction bases numbered 6, after V lost 3 bases and J lost 4 bases. CDR3 length: 15 residues. In germline, CDR1 is SGHRS, CDR2 YFSETQ. CDR3 sequence reads: CASSSAGGPYNEQFF. The CDR3, as DNA: TGCGCCAGCAGCTCGGCGGGGGGCCCTTACAATGAGCAGTTCTTC. The full variable domain, its missing parts supplied by reference TRBV5-1 and TRBJ2-1, is KAGVTQTPRYLIKTRGQQVTLSCSPISGHRSVSWYQQTPGQGLQFLFEYFSETQRNKGNFPGRFSGRQFSNSRSEMNVSTLELGDSALYLCASSSAGGPYNEQFFGPGTRLTVL.

This clonotype is medium-sized by share. The chain has TRBV5-5 and TRBJ2-1; possibly TRBD1 for D (7 bases). CDR3 size: 13 residues. Trimming took 6 bases from V and 8 from J, leaving 15 bases between them. From germline, CDR1 is SGHKS and CDR2 YYEKEE (reference sequence). The DNA of the CDR3 is TGTGCCAGCAACCGACAGGGAGGCGATGAGCAGTTCTTC. Its translation is CASNRQGGDEQFF.

Relative to its sample, this clonotype is medium-sized. The V call is TRBV29-1, the J call TRBJ2-7, with 7 bases lining up with TRBD1. V trimming: 6 bases; J trimming: 9 bases; junction bases outside the gene matches: 8. Germline V gene data show CDR1 as SQVTM and CDR2 as ANQGSEA. This CDR3 spans 11 amino acids. CDR3 residues: CSVGRQGGQYF. The DNA of the CDR3 is TGCAGCGTGGGGCGACAGGGCGGGCAGTACTTC.

This clonotype was counted a few times. The chain uses TRBV28 and TRBJ2-7; 8 nucleotides line up with TRBD1. The CDR3 is 14 amino acids. Germline V lookup: CDR1 MDHEN, CDR2 SYDVKM. V lost 2 bases and J lost 6; bases outside the gene matches: 6. CDR3 protein: CASSLAQGAVEQYF. DNA of the CDR3: TGTGCCAGCAGTTTAGCCCAGGGGGCGGTCGAGCAGTACTTC. The variable domain in full, with the rest retrieved from reference TRBV28 and TRBJ2-7, is DVKVTQSSRYLVKRTGEKVFLECVQDMDHENMFWYRQDPGLGLRLIYFSYDVKMKEKGDIPEGYSVSREKKERFSLILESASTNQTSMYLCASSLAQGAVEQYFGPGTRLTVT.

The V gene is TRBV29-1, the J gene TRBJ2-3; D is perhaps TRBD2 (6 bases). Germline CDR1 reads SQVTM; CDR2 reads ANQGSEA. V lost 1 base and J 2 bases, leaving 13 bases between the germline ends. The CDR3 extends over 15 amino acids. The CDR3 sequence: CSVEGGGSPTDTQYF. DNA for the CDR3: TGCAGCGTTGAAGGTGGAGGGAGTCCCACAGATACGCAGTATTTT.

The chain uses TRBV19 and TRBJ2-7; D might be TRBD1 (5 bases). The ends were cut back, 5 bases at V and 4 bases at J, with 12 bases in the middle. The length of the CDR3 is 13 residues. Germline CDR1 and CDR2: LNHDA and SQIVND (reference sequence). The CDR3 coding sequence is TGTGCCAGTAGTTTAGGGGTAGGGTACGAGCAGTACTTC. As protein: CASSLGVGYEQYF.

This clonotype was detected once. A much larger clone differs from this one at a single base, so this may be a read error. The rearrangement joins TRBV6-6 to TRBJ2-7, with 10 bases fitting TRBD1. V lost 8 bases and J lost 7; bases outside the gene matches: 8. The germline V gene encodes CDR1 MNHNY and CDR2 SVGAGI (reference sequence). This CDR3 has 13 residues. The CDR3 sequence is CASRETGGNEQYF. In DNA form, the CDR3 reads TGTGCCAGCCGGGAGACAGGGGGCAATGAGCAGTACTTC.

In its sample, this clonotype is medium-sized. This chain links TRBV19 with TRBJ2-5; the D is unclear. CDR3 length equals 15 residues. V lost 4 bases to trimming and J lost 2 bases, with 14 bases between them. CDR1 and CDR2 (germline): LNHDA, SQIVND (reference sequence). The CDR3 sequence is CASSTGRRMQETQYF. In DNA form, the CDR3 reads TGTGCCAGTAGTACCGGAAGAAGGATGCAAGAGACCCAGTACTTC.

The chain couples TRBV7-2 to TRBJ2-7, with 12 bases matching TRBD2. This CDR3 is built from 14 residues. Germline CDR1 SGHTA, CDR2 FQGNSA. V lost 2 bases and J lost 7; bases outside the gene matches: 3. The DNA of the CDR3 is TGTGCCAGCAGCTTACTAGCGGGGGGGCGGGAGCAGTACTTC. Amino acid sequence: CASSLLAGGREQYF.